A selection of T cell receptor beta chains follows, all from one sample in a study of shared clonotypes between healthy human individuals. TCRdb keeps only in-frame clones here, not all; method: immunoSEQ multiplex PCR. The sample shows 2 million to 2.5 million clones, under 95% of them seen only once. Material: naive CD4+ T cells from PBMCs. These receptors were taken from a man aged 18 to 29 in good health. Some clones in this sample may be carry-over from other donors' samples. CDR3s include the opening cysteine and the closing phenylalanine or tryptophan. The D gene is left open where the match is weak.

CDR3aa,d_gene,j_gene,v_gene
CASSQGILETQYF,NA,TRBJ2-5,TRBV4-1
CASSRTITMRGNHTEAFF,NA,TRBJ1-1,TRBV18
CASSPLVGDYGYTF,NA,TRBJ1-2,TRBV18
CASRSPGRTTEAFF,NA,TRBJ1-1,TRBV28
CASSLAQGWSTEAFF,NA,TRBJ1-1,TRBV7-6
CASRSEGETQYF,NA,TRBJ2-5,TRBV7-2
CASKLRQLYEQYF,NA,TRBJ2-7,TRBV2
CSGRLSGNTIYF,NA,TRBJ1-3,TRBV29-1
CASSPPAESTDTQYF,NA,TRBJ2-3,TRBV18
CASSVRDHLDTQYF,NA,TRBJ2-3,TRBV6-1
CASTTGTQSGYTF,NA,TRBJ1-2,TRBV5-1
CASNLRDGHYEQYF,NA,TRBJ2-7,TRBV6-6
CASSRVGQGGPYEQYF,NA,TRBJ2-7,TRBV11-2
CASSPQAGAGEQYF,TRBD2,TRBJ2-7,TRBV6-4
CASSLVGTPQETQYF,NA,TRBJ2-5,TRBV11-1
CASSLAGRDIEAFF,NA,TRBJ1-1,TRBV7-6
CASSPGPGEAFF,NA,TRBJ1-1,TRBV7-9
CASGGTANTGELFF,NA,TRBJ2-2,TRBV5-1